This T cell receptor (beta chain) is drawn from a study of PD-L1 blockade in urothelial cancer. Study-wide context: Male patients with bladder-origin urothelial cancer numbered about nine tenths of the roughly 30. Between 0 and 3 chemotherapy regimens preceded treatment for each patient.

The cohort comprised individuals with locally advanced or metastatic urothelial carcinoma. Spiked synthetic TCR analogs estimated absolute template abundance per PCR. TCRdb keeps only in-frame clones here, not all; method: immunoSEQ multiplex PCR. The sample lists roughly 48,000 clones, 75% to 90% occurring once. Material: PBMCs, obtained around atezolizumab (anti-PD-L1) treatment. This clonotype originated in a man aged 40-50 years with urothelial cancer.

DNA for the CDR3: TGCGCCAGCAGCCAACGTTTCGGGAGCTCCTACGAGCAGTACTTC. Translated: CASSQRFGSSYEQYF. The gene calls are TRBV4-3 and TRBJ2-7; a weak D match, TRBD2 (6 bases). The CDR3 extends over 15 amino acids. Per the germline V gene, CDR1 is LGHNA and CDR2 is YSLEER. V was pared by 2 bases and J by 0 bases, with 11 bases between.